Presented here are 10 T cell receptor beta chains from one specimen sequenced in a study of control samples from healthy donors and cancer patients. Sequencing was performed with immunoSEQ multiplex PCR; in TCRdb, only in-frame clones are kept and a portion is missing. The top ten clones hold approximately 0.7% of a sample with about 160,000 clones, around 90% of them seen once. The sequencing sample was made of blood. The origin of the receptors is a woman aged 25 to 45 in good health.

The chain has TRBV7-8 and TRBJ2-7; D is perhaps TRBD2 (6 bases). Trimming pared 5 bases from V and 0 bases from J, leaving 8 bases between. The length of the CDR3 is 13 residues. Germline V gene sequence: CDR1 SGHVS, CDR2 FQNEAQ. CDR3 nucleotide sequence: TGTGCCAGCAGCGGGACTGTCTCCTACGAGCAGTACTTC. This encodes CASSGTVSYEQYF. Full variable domain (outside the CDR3, taken from reference TRBV7-8 and TRBJ2-7): GAGVSQSPRYKVAKRGQDVALRCDPISGHVSLFWYQQALGQGPEFLTYFQNEAQLDKSGLPSDRFFAERPEGSVSTLKIQRTQQEDSAVYLCASSGTVSYEQYFGPGTRLTVT.

V gene TRBV11-3 combines with J gene TRBJ2-1; TRBD2 aligns across 12 bases. There are 15 residues in the CDR3. V gave up 4 bases and J gave up 10 bases; unmatched junction bases: 8. Germline CDR1 and CDR2: SGHNT and YENEEA. Here the CDR3 DNA reads TGTGCCAGCAGCTGGACTAGCGGGACATCACGAGAGCAGTTCTTC. It codes for CASSWTSGTSREQFF. Supplemented by reference TRBV11-3 and TRBJ2-1, the full variable domain reads EAGVVQSPRYKIIEKKQPVAFWCNPISGHNTLYWYLQNLGQGPELLIRYENEEAVDDSQLPKDRFSAERLKGVDSTLKIQPAELGDSAVYLCASSWTSGTSREQFFGPGTRLTVL.

The genes are TRBV19 and TRBJ1-1, with D perhaps TRBD1 (6 bases). This CDR3 comprises 14 residues. V gave up 7 bases and J gave up 4 bases, with 16 bases separating them. Germline CDR1 LNHDA, CDR2 SQIVND (reference sequence). The CDR3 bases are TGTGCCAGTACCATGGGGAGGGGGATCACTGAAGCTTTCTTT. Protein sequence: CASTMGRGITEAFF.

The V gene is TRBV5-1, the J gene TRBJ2-5; unclear D gene. CDR3 length: 13 residues. V was cut by 2 bases and J by 4 bases, with 9 bases left in between. Germline CDR1 reads SGHRS; CDR2 reads YFSETQ. CDR3 nucleotide sequence: TGCGCCAGCAGCTTTGGGGTTCGAGAGACCCAGTACTTC. Its protein product is CASSFGVRETQYF.

The chain uses TRBV30 and TRBJ2-2; 11 positions match TRBD2. The V segment lost 8 bases and the J segment 5 bases; nucleotides outside the gene matches: 13. The CDR3 is 16 amino acids. Germline CDR1 is GTSNPN and CDR2 is SVGIG (reference sequence). The chain's CDR3 is CAGETSGKVGTGELFF. The CDR3 nucleotides read TGTGCCGGGGAGACTAGCGGGAAAGTGGGAACCGGGGAGCTGTTTTTT.

The J gene is TRBJ2-7, the V gene TRBV7-2, with 7 bases that match TRBD2. Trimming took 5 bases from V and 6 from J; bases not matched to a gene: 10. Germline values: CDR1 SGHTA, CDR2 FQGNSA. The CDR3 runs 14 residues. The CDR3 region has the DNA TGTGCCAGCAGCCCGGTTAGCGGGCAGGGCGAGCAGTACTTC. Encoded protein: CASSPVSGQGEQYF.

The chain recombines TRBV5-6 with TRBJ1-2, with D maybe TRBD1 (5 bases). Germline V CDR1 and CDR2: SGHDT, YYEEEE. V was pared by 0 bases and J by 3 bases, with 9 bases between. The CDR3 runs to 14 residues. The CDR3 loop reads CASSLDRDYYGYTF. The CDR3 nucleotides are TGTGCCAGCAGCTTGGATCGGGACTACTATGGCTACACCTTC. Supplemented by reference TRBV5-6 and TRBJ1-2, the full variable domain reads DAGVTQSPTHLIKTRGQQVTLRCSPKSGHDTVSWYQQALGQGPQFIFQYYEEEERQRGNFPDRFSGHQFPNYSSELNVNALLLGDSALYLCASSLDRDYYGYTFGSGTRLTVV.

The chain uses TRBV5-5 and TRBJ1-6, with D possibly TRBD1 on 6 matching bases. Germline V gene sequence: CDR1 SGHKS, CDR2 YYEKEE (reference sequence). The length of the CDR3 is 16 residues. The V gene lost 4 bases and the J gene lost 9 bases, with 20 bases spanning the gap. CDR3 in DNA: TGTGCCAGCAGCCCCGGTGGGCCAGGGGTTTTTTCACCCCTCCACTTT. It translates to CASSPGGPGVFSPLHF.

The DNA for the CDR3 is TGTGCCTGGATGGGGTTGTCCGCCGCCTCCTACAATGAGCAGTTCTTC. Residues: CAWMGLSAASYNEQFF. The rearrangement joins TRBV30 to TRBJ2-1; D not certain. Trimming pared 4 bases from V and 0 bases from J, leaving 16 bases between. Germline values: CDR1 GTSNPN, CDR2 SVGIG (reference sequence). The CDR3 loop spans 16 amino acids.

This clone came up once. CDR3 sequence: CASSSNPRTSGIYEQYF. The CDR3 DNA is TGTGCCAGCAGCTCAAACCCTAGGACTAGCGGGATCTACGAGCAGTACTTC. This rearrangement joins TRBV5-4 to TRBJ2-7; TRBD2 agrees at 12 bases. There are 17 residues in the CDR3. V lost 3 bases, J lost 3 bases, and 10 bases stayed unmatched. Germline V gene data show CDR1 as SGHNT and CDR2 as YYREEE (reference sequence).